This T cell receptor (beta chain) emerged from a study of human T cells and chemical hapten exposure. Study as a whole: Affected patients, primarily female, had alopecia areata, totalis or universalis. Study-wide points: It was expanded TCRs that formed significantly more large CDR3 similarity clusters than controls did.

TCRdb reanalysed the RACE reads using MiXCR and keeps one entry per CDR3 protein. The sample includes approximately 80,000 distinct CDR3 sequences, 9.5% to 12% of them seen just once. Specified time point: patch test 1, 2 weeks after DPC sensitization. Treatment of the sample: therapeutic diphenylcyclopropenone sensitization with weekly scalp DPC. V was trimmed by 7 bases and J by 4 bases, leaving 14 bases between them. CDR1 and CDR2 from the germline V gene are SGHAT and FQNNGV. The CDR3 is 14 residues long. This clonotype was seen at least ten times. Its cognate antigen is unknown. The specimen was whole blood, collected in connection with sensitization to the hapten diphenylcyclopropenone (DPC). The receptor was derived from a woman aged 45-65 years with alopecia areata. Some clones in this sample may be carry-over from other donors' samples. This sequence joins TRBV11-2 and TRBJ2-1; TRBD1 is a possible D gene (6 bases). This CDR3 is CASTEQGRYNEQFF. For the CDR3, the DNA is TGTGCCAGCACCGAACAGGGTCGGTACAATGAGCAGTTCTTC.